This TCR beta chain is from a study of naive and memory T cell subsets. Study-wide results and limits: Over 90% of naive TCR sequences appeared only once, unlike memory subsets. Possibly reflecting memory cells re-expressing CD45RA, a few larger clonotypes occurred in naive repertoires, especially CD8. Each distinct alpha or beta sequence counts as one clonotype.

The beta constant-region primer was an equimolar mix of two oligonucleotides covering TRBC1 and TRBC2. TCRdb recomputed calls from the UMI-ligation and nested PCR reads with MiXCR, one row per CDR3 protein. This sample has 120,000 to 150,000 distinct CDR3 sequences, with approximately 15% found just once. Cells stained for CD3, CD4, CD8, CD45RA and CD27 were sorted into four subsets. The V segment lost 0 bases and the J segment 4 bases; nucleotides outside the gene matches: 18. The CDR3 totals 20 residues. Germline V gives CDR1 MNHEY, CDR2 SMNVEV (reference sequence). Notes on this clonotype: Antigen unknown.

The sequencing input was naive CD4+ T cells from blood. This receptor was taken from a human donor in good health. This rearrangement joins TRBV27 to TRBJ2-1, with 7 bases fitting TRBD2. The CDR3 DNA reads as TGTGCCAGCAGTTTATCTGTGAACTTGGGCGGGCTAGCGGAGTACAATGAGCAGTTCTTC. This gives the protein CASSLSVNLGGLAEYNEQFF.